This record concerns one T cell receptor beta chain sequence. The repertoire was sequenced with immunoSEQ multiplex PCR; TCRdb's copy has only in-frame clones and lacks some. The sample lists around 190,000 clones, roughly nine tenths occurring once. This record comes from a study of control samples from healthy donors and cancer patients. The sequenced sample consisted of blood. This TCR was recovered from a man in his thirties or forties in good health.

CDR3 DNA sequence: TGTGCCAGTCGAAGACAGGGGGGGAGCTATGGCTACACCTTC. Protein product: CASRRQGGSYGYTF. J is TRBJ1-2 and V is TRBV19, with TRBD1 matching over 9 bases. V was clipped by 8 bases and J by 4 bases; unmatched bases: 8. Germline loops: CDR1 LNHDA, CDR2 SQIVND (reference sequence). The CDR3 totals 14 residues.